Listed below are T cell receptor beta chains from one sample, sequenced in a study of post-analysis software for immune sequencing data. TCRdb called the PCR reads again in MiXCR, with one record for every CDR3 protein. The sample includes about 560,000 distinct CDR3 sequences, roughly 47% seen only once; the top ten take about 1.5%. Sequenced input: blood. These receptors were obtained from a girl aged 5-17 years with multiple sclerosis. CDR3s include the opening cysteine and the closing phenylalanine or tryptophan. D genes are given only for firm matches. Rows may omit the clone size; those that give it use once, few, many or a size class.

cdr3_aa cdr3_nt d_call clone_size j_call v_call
CASSLVGSGLVKLFF TGTGCCAGCAGCTTGGTTGGCAGTGGATTGGTAAAACTGTTTTTT - few TRBJ1-4 TRBV5-5
CSVLPLAVTDTQYF TGCAGTGTCCTTCCTCTAGCGGTCACAGATACGCAGTATTTT TRBD2 - TRBJ2-3 TRBV20-1
CASSSSGTGETQYF TGTGCCAGCAGCTCATCAGGGACGGGAGAGACCCAGTACTTC - - TRBJ2-5 TRBV5-5
CASSQGTGGGEQYF TGCGCCAGCAGCCAAGGGACAGGGGGAGGCGAGCAGTACTTC TRBD1 few TRBJ2-7 TRBV4-1
CSVTGRQDDEQYF TGCAGCGTGACGGGCAGGCAAGACGACGAGCAGTACTTC - - TRBJ2-7 TRBV29-1
CASSDSGSPDTQYF TGTGCCAGCAGTGATAGCGGGAGCCCAGATACGCAGTATTTT TRBD2 - TRBJ2-3 TRBV6-4
CASSPEQGSYEQYF TGTGCCAGCTCACCAGAACAGGGGTCCTACGAGCAGTACTTC TRBD1 - TRBJ2-7 TRBV18
CASTRTARDTQYF TGTGCCAGCACCCGGACAGCCCGGGATACGCAGTATTTT - - TRBJ2-3 TRBV12-3/TRBV12-4
CASSLMVTETQYF TGCGCCAGCAGCTTGATGGTTACTGAGACCCAGTACTTC - once TRBJ2-5 TRBV5-1
CAGNPTGSNQPQHF TGCGCCGGCAACCCTACAGGAAGCAATCAGCCCCAGCATTTT - - TRBJ1-5 TRBV10-1
CSVEVAVTEAFF TGCAGCGTTGAAGTCGCAGTAACTGAAGCTTTCTTT - - TRBJ1-1 TRBV29-1
CASSLGSRSEQFF TGTGCCAGCAGTTTAGGCTCCAGGAGTGAGCAGTTCTTC - - TRBJ2-1 TRBV12-3/TRBV12-4
CASSPGTSRETQYF TGTGCCAGCAGTCCAGGGACTAGTAGGGAGACCCAGTACTTC TRBD2 many TRBJ2-5 TRBV7-8
CATSDTVNYGYTF TGTGCCACCAGTGATACGGTAAACTATGGCTACACCTTC - - TRBJ1-2 TRBV24-1
CASSFASGGAHEQFF TGTGCCAGCAGTTTTGCGAGCGGGGGGGCCCATGAGCAGTTCTTC TRBD2 - TRBJ2-1 TRBV12-3/TRBV12-4
CASSPESQGAYGYTF TGTGCCAGCAGCCCAGAGAGTCAGGGGGCTTATGGCTACACCTTC TRBD1 - TRBJ1-2 TRBV7-2
CASSKMFGIRRDTEAFF TGTGCCAGCAGCAAAATGTTTGGCATTCGTAGGGACACTGAAGCTTTCTTT - - TRBJ1-1 TRBV21-1
CASSGLQGRGTYEQYF TGTGCCAGCAGTGGTCTGCAGGGGAGGGGCACCTACGAGCAGTACTTC - - TRBJ2-7 TRBV6-5
CASRQVLEYNEQFF TGTGCCAGCAGGCAGGTACTGGAATACAATGAGCAGTTCTTC - - TRBJ2-1 TRBV12-3/TRBV12-4
CASSLAGTGVTDTQYF TGTGCCAGCAGCTTGGCCGGGACAGGAGTCACAGATACGCAGTATTTT TRBD1 - TRBJ2-3 TRBV5-5
CASSLKWVGDVQFF TGTGCCAGCAGTTTGAAGTGGGTGGGAGATGTGCAGTTCTTC - once TRBJ2-1 TRBV27
CSARDLGRGYPSTDTQYF TGCAGTGCTAGAGATCTCGGTCGGGGCTACCCTAGCACAGATACGCAGTATTTT - few TRBJ2-3 TRBV20-1
CASTPGRGAKKETQYF TGTGCCAGTACCCCGGGTCGCGGGGCGAAAAAGGAGACCCAGTACTTC - - TRBJ2-5 TRBV19
CASSLAGGRSYNEQYF TGTGCCAGCAGCTTAGCGGGGGGCCGCTCCTACAATGAGCAGTACTTC - few TRBJ2-7 TRBV7-2
CSLLEAGNSDTQYF TGCAGTCTACTGGAAGCGGGAAACTCAGATACGCAGTATTTT TRBD2 - TRBJ2-3 TRBV20-1
CASKETSASTDTQYF TGTGCCAGCAAAGAGACTAGCGCGAGCACAGATACGCAGTATTTT TRBD2 - TRBJ2-3 TRBV6-1
CASSPGGPYSNQPQHF TGTGCCAGCAGTCCAGGGGGTCCCTATAGCAATCAGCCCCAGCATTTT TRBD1 - TRBJ1-5 TRBV6-5
CASSLRERAFSYNEQFF TGTGCCAGCAGCTTAAGAGAAAGAGCTTTCTCCTACAATGAGCAGTTCTTC - - TRBJ2-1 TRBV11-2
CASSFFQNWGNQPQHF TGTGCCAGCAGTTTCTTCCAGAACTGGGGCAATCAGCCCCAGCATTTT - many TRBJ1-5 TRBV12-3/TRBV12-4
CASSEASGDQPQHF TGTGCCAGCAGTGAAGCCTCGGGGGATCAGCCCCAGCATTTT - few TRBJ1-5 TRBV6-1
CASSLDAKEAFF TGCGCCAGCAGCTTGGATGCAAAGGAGGCTTTCTTT - - TRBJ1-1 TRBV5-1
CSVEGTGTSEETQYF TGCAGCGTTGAAGGGACCGGGACTAGCGAAGAGACCCAGTACTTC TRBD2 few TRBJ2-5 TRBV29-1
CASSPTDRSRAGVKNIQYF TGTGCCAGCAGCCCCACTGACAGGTCCAGGGCAGGGGTCAAAAACATTCAGTACTTC - - TRBJ2-4 TRBV7-2
CATSESGRGGETQYF TGTGCCACCAGTGAGAGCGGGAGGGGTGGAGAGACCCAGTACTTC TRBD2 - TRBJ2-5 TRBV24-1
CASSLGVRMNYNEQFF TGTGCCAGCAGCTTAGGTGTCAGGATGAACTACAATGAGCAGTTCTTC - few TRBJ2-1 TRBV7-2
CASSQGRFPSGVSTDTQYF TGCGCCAGCAGCCAAGGTCGCTTTCCTAGCGGGGTTAGCACAGATACGCAGTATTTT TRBD2 - TRBJ2-3 TRBV4-1
CASITQLADFNEQFF TGTGCCAGCATCACCCAGCTAGCGGATTTCAATGAGCAGTTCTTC TRBD2 few TRBJ2-1 TRBV12-3/TRBV12-4
CASSFLTSGVTDTQYF TGTGCCAGCAGCTTTTTGACCAGCGGGGTCACAGATACGCAGTATTTT TRBD2 - TRBJ2-3 TRBV5-6
CASGRETGPDEQYF TGCGCCAGCGGGCGGGAGACAGGGCCGGACGAGCAGTACTTC - few TRBJ2-7 TRBV5-1
CASAERAIGPYEQYF TGTGCCAGCGCCGAGCGGGCCATCGGACCCTACGAGCAGTACTTC - - TRBJ2-7 TRBV21-1
CASSQSPTENYGYTF TGCGCCAGCAGCCAGTCCCCGACAGAAAACTATGGCTACACCTTC - - TRBJ1-2 TRBV4-1
CASSERDQETQYF TGTGCCAGCAGTGAGCGGGATCAAGAGACCCAGTACTTC TRBD2 - TRBJ2-5 TRBV12-3/TRBV12-4
CASSSRTSGGVGRPDTQYF TGTGCCAGCAGCTCCCGGACTAGCGGGGGCGTAGGACGCCCAGATACGCAGTATTTT TRBD2 - TRBJ2-3 TRBV7-2
CASSAQTWTSGGVEQFF TGTGCCAGCAGCGCCCAGACCTGGACTAGCGGGGGGGTAGAGCAGTTCTTC TRBD2 once TRBJ2-1 TRBV2
CASSLDSYSNTEAFF TGTGCCAGCAGTTTAGACAGCTACTCGAACACTGAAGCTTTCTTT - - TRBJ1-1 TRBV12-3/TRBV12-4
CASSQAQFYEQYF TGCGCCAGCAGCCAAGCCCAGTTCTACGAGCAGTACTTC - few TRBJ2-7 TRBV4-1
CASSLVGGTGTYEQYF TGTGCCAGCAGCTTAGTAGGCGGGACCGGTACCTACGAGCAGTACTTC - few TRBJ2-7 TRBV7-9
CASSAARGSVEQYF TGTGCCAGCAGCGCCGCGCGGGGATCGGTCGAGCAGTACTTC - - TRBJ2-7 TRBV6-5
CSAQRVDEQFF TGCAGTGCTCAGAGAGTGGATGAGCAGTTCTTC - - TRBJ2-1 TRBV20-1
CASSYPAGHLSYEQYF TGTGCCAGCAGCTACCCAGCGGGACATCTCTCCTACGAGCAGTACTTC - - TRBJ2-7 TRBV5-6